Each of the 9 T cell receptor beta chains below was sequenced from the same sample in a study of blood T cell repertoires in COVID-19. Measured with immunoSEQ multiplex PCR; TCRdb has only the in-frame clones, and not every one. The data show some 120,000 clones, more than 70% seen once. The sequencing sample was made of peripheral blood. The source is a man between 65 and 79 years old with acute or convalescent COVID-19.

The genes are TRBV4-1 and TRBJ2-3; 10 nucleotides align to TRBD1. CDR3 length: 17 residues. Trimming at V came to 4 bases and at J to 1 base, leaving 8 bases not matched to a gene. Germline CDR1 MGHRA, CDR2 YSYEKL. The CDR3 DNA is TGCGCCAGCAGCCCACCAGGGACAGGGGTTGGCACAGATACGCAGTATTTT. This encodes CASSPPGTGVGTDTQYF.

This chain connects TRBV28 to TRBJ1-1; the match to TRBD1 covers 9 bases. CDR1 and CDR2 from the germline V gene are MDHEN and SYDVKM. The V and J ends lost 8 bases and 5 bases, in that order; junction bases with no gene match: 15. The CDR3 totals 16 residues. The CDR3 sequence is CASGKRLTGGGTEAFF. The CDR3 DNA follows: TGTGCCAGCGGAAAGCGCCTGACAGGGGGTGGTACTGAAGCTTTCTTT.

The CDR3 protein is CSVRTGAGNEKLFF. CDR3 DNA: TGCAGCGTGCGCACAGGTGCTGGTAATGAAAAACTGTTTTTT. V and J are TRBV29-1 and TRBJ1-4; D is possibly TRBD1 (5 bases). Germline-derived CDR1 and CDR2 are SQVTM and ANQGSEA. Trimming pared 6 bases from V and 4 bases from J, leaving 15 bases between. This CDR3 has 14 amino acids.

V usage is TRBV6-5 and J usage is TRBJ1-6; perhaps TRBD1 as D (5 bases). V gave up 6 bases and J gave up 6 bases, with 12 bases separating them. CDR1 and CDR2 from the germline V gene are MNHEY and SVGAGI. This CDR3 is built from 14 residues. The CDR3 loop reads CASRPGGFNSPLHF. The CDR3 DNA reads as TGTGCCAGCAGGCCCGGGGGGTTTAATTCACCCCTCCACTTT.

This rearrangement joins TRBV3-1 (or the pseudogene TRBV3-2) to TRBJ1-5; D unclear. Germline loops: CDR1 LGHDT, CDR2 YNNKEL (reference sequence). Trimming removed 4 bases at V and 2 bases at J, with 6 bases between. The CDR3 has 13 amino acids. Here the CDR3 reads CASSRGGNQPQHF. In DNA, the CDR3 is TGTGCCAGCAGCCGGGGAGGCAATCAGCCCCAGCATTTT.

V usage is TRBV5-4 and J usage is TRBJ2-3; the match to TRBD2 covers 8 bases. The length of the CDR3 is 15 residues. V shed 4 bases, J shed 8 bases, and the junction held 12 bases outside the gene matches. The germline gives CDR1 SGHNT, CDR2 YYREEE (reference sequence). CDR3 in DNA: TGTGCCAGCAGCCGAGGGTTGGGACTAGACGGTACGCAGTATTTT. Its translation: CASSRGLGLDGTQYF.

The rearrangement links TRBV5-1 to TRBJ1-1; TRBD1 might be the D (5 bases). This CDR3 spans 15 amino acids. Germline lookup yields CDR1 SGHRS and CDR2 YFSETQ. V lost 0 bases and J lost 4, with 13 bases in between. The DNA of the CDR3 is TGCGCCAGCAGCTTGGTGTCACAGGAGTCCACTGAAGCTTTCTTT. Translating it yields CASSLVSQESTEAFF. The whole variable domain, filled in from reference TRBV5-1 and TRBJ1-1, reads KAGVTQTPRYLIKTRGQQVTLSCSPISGHRSVSWYQQTPGQGLQFLFEYFSETQRNKGNFPGRFSGRQFSNSRSEMNVSTLELGDSALYLCASSLVSQESTEAFFGQGTRLTVV.

The J gene is TRBJ1-5, the V gene TRBV7-9; D is perhaps TRBD1 (5 bases). In germline, CDR1 is SEHNR, CDR2 FQNEAQ (reference sequence). The CDR3 contains 13 residues. Trimming shortened V by 6 bases and J by 5 bases, and 11 bases separated the two germline ends. CDR3 nucleotides: TGTGCCAGCAGTCCCACGGGGGATCAGCCCCAGCATTTT. Its translation is CASSPTGDQPQHF.

V gene TRBV2 combines with J gene TRBJ2-2; 12 bases match TRBD2. Germline CDR1 and CDR2: SNHLY and FYNNEI. The length of the CDR3 is 14 residues. J was trimmed by 4 bases and V by 8 bases; bases with no gene match: 2. The CDR3 here is CASWTSGITGELFF. The CDR3 DNA is TGTGCCAGCTGGACTAGCGGGATCACCGGGGAGCTGTTTTTT. Full variable domain (rest looked up from reference TRBV2 and TRBJ2-2): EPEVTQTPSHQVTQMGQEVILRCVPISNHLYFYWYRQILGQKVEFLVSFYNNEISEKSEIFDDQFSVERPDGSNFTLKIRSTKLEDSAMYFCASWTSGITGELFFGEGSRLTVL.